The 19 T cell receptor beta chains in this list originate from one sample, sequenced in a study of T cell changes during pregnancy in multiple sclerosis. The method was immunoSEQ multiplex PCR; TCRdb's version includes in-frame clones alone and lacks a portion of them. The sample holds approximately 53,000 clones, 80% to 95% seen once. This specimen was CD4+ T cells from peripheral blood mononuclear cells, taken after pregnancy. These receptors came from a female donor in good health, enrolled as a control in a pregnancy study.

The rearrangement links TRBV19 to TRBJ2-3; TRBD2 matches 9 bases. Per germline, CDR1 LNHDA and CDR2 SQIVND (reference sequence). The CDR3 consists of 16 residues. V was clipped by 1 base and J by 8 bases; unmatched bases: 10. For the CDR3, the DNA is TGTGCCAGTAGTATAGTACGTAGCGGGAGTCTGTCTACGCAGTATTTT. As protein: CASSIVRSGSLSTQYF.

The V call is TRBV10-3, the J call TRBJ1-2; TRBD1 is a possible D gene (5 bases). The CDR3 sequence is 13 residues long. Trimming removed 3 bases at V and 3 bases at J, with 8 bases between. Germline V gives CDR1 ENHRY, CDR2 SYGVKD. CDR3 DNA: TGTGCCATCAGTGAATGGACATACTATGGCTACACCTTC. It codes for CAISEWTYYGYTF.

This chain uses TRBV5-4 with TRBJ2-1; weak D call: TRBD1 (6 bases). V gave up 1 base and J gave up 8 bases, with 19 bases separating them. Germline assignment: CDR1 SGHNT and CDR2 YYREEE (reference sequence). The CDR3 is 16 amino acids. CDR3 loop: CASSLPGARGAHEQFF. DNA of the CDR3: TGTGCCAGCAGCTTGCCAGGGGCGAGAGGGGCGCATGAGCAGTTCTTC.

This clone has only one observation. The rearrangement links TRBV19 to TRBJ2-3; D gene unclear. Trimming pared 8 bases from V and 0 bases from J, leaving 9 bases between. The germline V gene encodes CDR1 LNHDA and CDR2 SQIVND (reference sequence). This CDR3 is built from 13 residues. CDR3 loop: CASVSTSTDTQYF. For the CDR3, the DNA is TGTGCCAGTGTGTCGACAAGCACAGATACGCAGTATTTT.

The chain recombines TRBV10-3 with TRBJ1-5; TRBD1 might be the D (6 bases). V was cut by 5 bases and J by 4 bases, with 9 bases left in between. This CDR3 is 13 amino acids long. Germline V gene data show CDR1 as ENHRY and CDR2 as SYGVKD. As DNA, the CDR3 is TGTGCCATCAGTAGACAGGAGAATCAGCCCCAGCATTTT. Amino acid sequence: CAISRQENQPQHF.

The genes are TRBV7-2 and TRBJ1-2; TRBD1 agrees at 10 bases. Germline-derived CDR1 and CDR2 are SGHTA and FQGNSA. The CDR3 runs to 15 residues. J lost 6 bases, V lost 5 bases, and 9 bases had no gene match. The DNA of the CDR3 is TGTGCCAGCAGCCCTGGGACAGGGGTTTTCCATGGCTACACCTTC. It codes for CASSPGTGVFHGYTF.

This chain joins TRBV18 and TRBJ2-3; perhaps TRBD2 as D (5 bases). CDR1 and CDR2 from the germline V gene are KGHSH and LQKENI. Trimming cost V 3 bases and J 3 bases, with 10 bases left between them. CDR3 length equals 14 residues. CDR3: CASSPREKTDTQYF. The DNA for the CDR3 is TGTGCCAGCTCACCGAGGGAAAAGACAGATACGCAGTATTTT. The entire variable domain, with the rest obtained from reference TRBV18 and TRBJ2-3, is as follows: NAGVMQNPRHLVRRRGQEARLRCSPMKGHSHVYWYRQLPEEGLKFMVYLQKENIIDESGMPKERFSAEFPKEGPSILRIQQVVRGDSAAYFCASSPREKTDTQYFGPGTRLTVL.

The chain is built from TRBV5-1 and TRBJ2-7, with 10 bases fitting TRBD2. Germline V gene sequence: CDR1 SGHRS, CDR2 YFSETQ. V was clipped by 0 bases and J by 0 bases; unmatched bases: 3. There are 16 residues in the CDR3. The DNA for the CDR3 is TGCGCCAGCAGCTTGGGACCTAGCGGGGGCTCCTACGAGCAGTACTTC. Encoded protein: CASSLGPSGGSYEQYF.

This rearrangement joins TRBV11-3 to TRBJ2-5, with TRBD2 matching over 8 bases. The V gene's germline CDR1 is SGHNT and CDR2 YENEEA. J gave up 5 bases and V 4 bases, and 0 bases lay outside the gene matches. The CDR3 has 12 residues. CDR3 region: CASSSGGETQYF. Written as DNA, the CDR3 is TGTGCCAGCAGCTCGGGGGGGGAGACCCAGTACTTC.

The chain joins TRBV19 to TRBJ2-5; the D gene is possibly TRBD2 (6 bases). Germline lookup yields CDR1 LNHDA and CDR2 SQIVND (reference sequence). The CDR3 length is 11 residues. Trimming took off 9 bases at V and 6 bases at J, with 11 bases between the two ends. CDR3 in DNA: TGTGCCAGGGACTATGTTAAGACCCAGTACTTC. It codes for CARDYVKTQYF.

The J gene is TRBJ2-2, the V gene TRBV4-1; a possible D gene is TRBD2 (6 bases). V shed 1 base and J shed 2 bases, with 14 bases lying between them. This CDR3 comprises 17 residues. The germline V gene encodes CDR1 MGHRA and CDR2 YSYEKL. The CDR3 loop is CASSQVRDSPNTGELFF. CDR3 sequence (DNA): TGCGCCAGCAGCCAAGTCCGGGACTCCCCCAACACCGGGGAGCTGTTTTTT.

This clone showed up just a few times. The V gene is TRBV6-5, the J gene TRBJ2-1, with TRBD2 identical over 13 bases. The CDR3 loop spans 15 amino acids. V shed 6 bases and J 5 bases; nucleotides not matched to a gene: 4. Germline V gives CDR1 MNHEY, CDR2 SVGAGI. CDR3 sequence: CASRYGLAGDNEQFF. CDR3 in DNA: TGTGCCAGCAGGTATGGACTAGCGGGGGACAATGAGCAGTTCTTC.

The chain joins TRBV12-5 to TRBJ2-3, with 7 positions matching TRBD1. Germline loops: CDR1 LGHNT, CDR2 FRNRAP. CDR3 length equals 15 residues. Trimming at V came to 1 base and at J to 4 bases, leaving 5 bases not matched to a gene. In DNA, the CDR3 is TGTGCTAGTGGTTTGGGAACAGGGGCCTCAGATACGCAGTATTTT. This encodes CASGLGTGASDTQYF. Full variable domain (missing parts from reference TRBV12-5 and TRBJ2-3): DARVTQTPRHKVTEMGQEVTMRCQPILGHNTVFWYRQTMMQGLELLAYFRNRAPLDDSGMPKDRFSAEMPDATLATLKIQPSEPRDSAVYFCASGLGTGASDTQYFGPGTRLTVL.

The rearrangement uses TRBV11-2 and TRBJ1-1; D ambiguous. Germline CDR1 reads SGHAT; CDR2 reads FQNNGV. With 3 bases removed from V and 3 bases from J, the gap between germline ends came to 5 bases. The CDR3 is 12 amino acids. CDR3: CASSFSDTEAFF. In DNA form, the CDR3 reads TGTGCCAGCAGCTTCAGCGACACTGAAGCTTTCTTT.

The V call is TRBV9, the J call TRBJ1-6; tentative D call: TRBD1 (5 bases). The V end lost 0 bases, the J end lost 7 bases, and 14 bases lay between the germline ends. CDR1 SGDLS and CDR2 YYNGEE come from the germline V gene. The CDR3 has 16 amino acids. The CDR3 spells CASSVALDTNNSPLHF. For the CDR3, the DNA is TGTGCCAGCAGCGTAGCTCTGGACACGAACAATTCACCCCTCCACTTT.

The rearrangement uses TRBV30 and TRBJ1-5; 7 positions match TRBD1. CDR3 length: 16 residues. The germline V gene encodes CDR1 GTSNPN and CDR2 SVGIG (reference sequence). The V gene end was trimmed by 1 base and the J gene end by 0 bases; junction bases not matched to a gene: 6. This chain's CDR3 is CAWSDPNRGSNQPQHF. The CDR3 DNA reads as TGTGCCTGGAGTGACCCCAACAGGGGTAGCAATCAGCCCCAGCATTTT.

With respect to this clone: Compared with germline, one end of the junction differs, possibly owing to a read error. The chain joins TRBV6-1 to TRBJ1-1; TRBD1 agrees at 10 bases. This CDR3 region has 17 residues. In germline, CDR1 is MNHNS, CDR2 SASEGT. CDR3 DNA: TGTGCCAGCAGAGAAGGACAGGGGGTCCTTTTGAACACTGAAGCTTTCTTT. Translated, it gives CASREGQGVLLNTEAFF.

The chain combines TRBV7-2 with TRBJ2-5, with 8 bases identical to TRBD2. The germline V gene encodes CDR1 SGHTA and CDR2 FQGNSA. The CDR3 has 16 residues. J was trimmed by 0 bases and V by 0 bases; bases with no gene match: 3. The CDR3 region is CASSLASGTYQETQYF. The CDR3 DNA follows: TGTGCCAGCAGCTTAGCTAGCGGGACGTACCAAGAGACCCAGTACTTC.

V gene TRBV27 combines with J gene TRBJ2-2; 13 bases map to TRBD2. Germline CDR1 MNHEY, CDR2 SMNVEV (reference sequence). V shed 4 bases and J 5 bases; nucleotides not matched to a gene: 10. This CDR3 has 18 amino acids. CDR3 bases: TGTGCCAGCAGTTCCCCGTTAAGACTAGCGGGAGGAACCGGGGAGCTGTTTTTT. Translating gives CASSSPLRLAGGTGELFF.